This is a list of T cell receptor beta chains from one sample in a study of blood T cell repertoires in COVID-19. Clones were sequenced by immunoSEQ multiplex PCR, and TCRdb holds only the in-frame ones, with some missing. Among around 200,000 clones listed, 70% to 90% were seen once. The sequenced material came from peripheral blood. Source of these receptors: a woman aged 60-75 years with COVID-19, enrolled during active disease. Each CDR3 is given with its conserved first and last residue. The D gene is left open where the match is weak. Where a row states a size, it is once, few, many or the class of an expanded clone; other rows omit it.

cdr3_nt,cdr3_aa,d_call,j_call,v_call,clone_size
TGCGCCAGCAGCCGGGACAGGGCTGTATACGAGCAGTACTTC,CASSRDRAVYEQYF,TRBD1,TRBJ2-7,TRBV5-1,-
TGCGCCAGCAGCCAACTAGGGAGGGGCTCTGGAAACACCATATATTTT,CASSQLGRGSGNTIYF,-,TRBJ1-3,TRBV4-3,-
TGTGCCAGCAGCTTAGGCCTGCCGACAGGCTACACCTTC,CASSLGLPTGYTF,-,TRBJ1-2,TRBV11-2,-
TGTGCCAGCAGCTTAACAGGACTAGCGGGAGACAGGGAGACCCAGTACTTC,CASSLTGLAGDRETQYF,TRBD2,TRBJ2-5,TRBV7-3,-
TGTGCCAGCAGCGTAGATATTTTAGGGGGCAATGAGCAGTTCTTC,CASSVDILGGNEQFF,-,TRBJ2-1,TRBV9,-
TGTGCCAGCAGTTGGACAGGGGGCGTCGTGACCGGGGAGCTGTTTTTT,CASSWTGGVVTGELFF,TRBD1,TRBJ2-2,TRBV6-5,-
TGTGCCAGCAGCGGAGCAGGGGCCTCCAATCAGCCCCAGCATTTT,CASSGAGASNQPQHF,-,TRBJ1-5,TRBV7-2,once
TGTGCCAGCAGGAGGAGGACGGGGGAGGGCCTGGGGCGCCGCGAGCAGTACTTC,CASRRRTGEGLGRREQYF,TRBD2,TRBJ2-7,TRBV2,-
TGCGCCAGCAGCGTACTCTACCGGGACTACTCCTACAATGAGCAGTTCTTC,CASSVLYRDYSYNEQFF,TRBD2,TRBJ2-1,TRBV4-3,-
TGTGCCAGCAGCCTCCAGGGGAACATTCAGTACTTC,CASSLQGNIQYF,-,TRBJ2-4,TRBV3-1/TRBV3-2,-
TGCGCCAGCAGCCAAGAGGCAGATAATTCACCCCTCCACTTT,CASSQEADNSPLHF,-,TRBJ1-6,TRBV4-3,-
TGTGCCACTGGGACTAGCGTATACAATGAGCAGTTCTTC,CATGTSVYNEQFF,TRBD2,TRBJ2-1,TRBV24-1,few
TGTGCCAGTAGTATAGAGCACAGCCGTCCATCCCTTTACACTGAAGCTTTCTTT,CASSIEHSRPSLYTEAFF,-,TRBJ1-1,TRBV19,-
TGTGCCAGCTCCTCGCACCAAGACAGGGTCCAAGAGACCCAGTACTTC,CASSSHQDRVQETQYF,TRBD1,TRBJ2-5,TRBV27,-
TGTGCCAGCAGCGTGACAGGGGCTTCACCCCTCCACTTT,CASSVTGASPLHF,TRBD1,TRBJ1-6,TRBV9,-
TGTGCCAGCAGCTTAGCCTCTGATACGCAGTATTTT,CASSLASDTQYF,-,TRBJ2-3,TRBV7-2,-
TGTGCCAGCTCACCCCTCGGGACAGGGGGGACTCTCGATGGCTACACCTTC,CASSPLGTGGTLDGYTF,TRBD1,TRBJ1-2,TRBV18,-
TGCGCCAGCAGCTTGGCAGGGGACATTCAGCCCCAGCATTTT,CASSLAGDIQPQHF,-,TRBJ1-5,TRBV5-1,-
TGTGCCAGCAGCTTAGTAGACGGGATTAGCGGCTACACCTTC,CASSLVDGISGYTF,-,TRBJ1-2,TRBV11-2,-
TGTGCCAGCAGCCAAGGAGGACAGCGTCCACCCCTCCACTTT,CASSQGGQRPPLHF,-,TRBJ1-6,TRBV3-1/TRBV3-2,-
TGTGCCAGCAGCCCCCGGACTAGCCTTTCCTACGAGCAGTACTTC,CASSPRTSLSYEQYF,TRBD2,TRBJ2-7,TRBV11-3,once
TGTGCCAGTAGTATATCGGGACAGGGCCCCTACGAGCAGTACTTC,CASSISGQGPYEQYF,TRBD1,TRBJ2-7,TRBV19,-
TGCAGCGTTGCCTCAGGGATAGCGGGAGGTGGCACAGATACGCAGTATTTT,CSVASGIAGGGTDTQYF,TRBD2,TRBJ2-3,TRBV29-1,once
TGTGCCAGCAGCTCCCGGGGTACTGAAGCTTTCTTT,CASSSRGTEAFF,-,TRBJ1-1,TRBV5-4,-
TGTGCCAGTAGTATAACCCTCAATACGGGCGGGAGAGGAAATGAGCAGTTCTTC,CASSITLNTGGRGNEQFF,TRBD2,TRBJ2-1,TRBV19,few
TGTGCCAGCAGCCCCAGGGACAGGGGGCGCGATGGCTACACCTTC,CASSPRDRGRDGYTF,TRBD1,TRBJ1-2,TRBV11-2,-
TGTGCCAGCAGTGCGGAGGGGGCGGGGAGGTACGAGCAGTACTTC,CASSAEGAGRYEQYF,-,TRBJ2-7,TRBV9,-
TGTGCCAGCAGCTTGGCTCAGGCCTTCGCCACTGAAGCTTTCTTT,CASSLAQAFATEAFF,-,TRBJ1-1,TRBV5-6,-
TGTGCCTGGAGGGTTCAGGGGGCCGGTTCACCCCTCCACTTT,CAWRVQGAGSPLHF,TRBD1,TRBJ1-6,TRBV30,few
TGTGCCTGGAGTGGACAGGATGTAGCCAAAAACATTCAGTACTTC,CAWSGQDVAKNIQYF,-,TRBJ2-4,TRBV30,few
TGCGCCAGCAGCTTGGATGGCGGGAGCCGCGACGAGCAGTACTTC,CASSLDGGSRDEQYF,TRBD2,TRBJ2-7,TRBV5-1,-
TGTGCCAGCAGCCCCCTCGGGGGGAAGACCTACAATGAGCAGTTCTTC,CASSPLGGKTYNEQFF,TRBD2,TRBJ2-1,TRBV14,-
TGTGCCAGCACCCTCGACTTAGGTGGAAACACCATATATTTT,CASTLDLGGNTIYF,-,TRBJ1-3,TRBV9,-
TGTGCCAGCAGTCACAGGAGGAACACTGAAGCTTTCTTT,CASSHRRNTEAFF,-,TRBJ1-1,TRBV6-2/TRBV6-3,-
TGTGCCAGCAGTTCTGGGACAGGGTGCAATCAGCCCCAGCATTTT,CASSSGTGCNQPQHF,TRBD1,TRBJ1-5,TRBV27,-
TGTGCCAGCAGCCCGGCGGCGGGGCGGTCAGAGACCCAGTACTTC,CASSPAAGRSETQYF,-,TRBJ2-5,TRBV5-4,-
TGTGCCAGCAGCACGGGACTAGCGGTTTCCTACGAGCAGTACTTC,CASSTGLAVSYEQYF,TRBD2,TRBJ2-7,TRBV9,-
TGTGCCAGCAGCTTAAGCGCTGGTCCAGACGGGAGGCGGGGAAATACGCAGTATTTT,CASSLSAGPDGRRGNTQYF,TRBD2,TRBJ2-3,TRBV7-3,once
TGTGCCAGCAGCTTAGGCTTAGGGAGTCGAGAGACCCAGTACTTC,CASSLGLGSRETQYF,-,TRBJ2-5,TRBV13,once
TGTGCCAGCAGCCCATATCTGCGGGAGGACACAGATACGCAGTATTTT,CASSPYLREDTDTQYF,TRBD2,TRBJ2-3,TRBV11-1,-
TGTGCCAGCTCACCATCCTCCGGGGGTAGCTCCTACGAGCAGTACTTC,CASSPSSGGSSYEQYF,-,TRBJ2-7,TRBV18,few